The rows below give T cell receptor beta chains drawn from one sample of a study of blood T cell repertoires in COVID-19. Assay: immunoSEQ multiplex PCR; the TCRdb copy retains only in-frame clones and omits some. The sample records some 190,000 clones, 75% to 90% being singletons. The sample comprised peripheral blood. Receptor source: a human donor with active or convalescent COVID-19. The donor label of this sample is uncertain. The CDR3 runs from the conserved cysteine through the conserved F or W. D genes are given only for firm matches. The size entry is marked missing in some rows and otherwise reads once, few, many or a size class.

clone_size	v_call	j_call	d_call	cdr3_aa	cdr3_nt
-	TRBV4-2	TRBJ2-5	-	CASSQEWAGGGETQYF	TGTGCCAGCAGCCAAGAATGGGCAGGGGGAGGAGAGACCCAGTACTTC
-	TRBV5-4	TRBJ2-7	TRBD2	CASSLGSGRAAEQYF	TGTGCCAGCAGCTTGGGTAGCGGGAGGGCCGCCGAGCAGTACTTC
-	TRBV4-1	TRBJ1-5	-	CASSQDLPAGGGNQPQHF	TGCGCCAGCAGCCAAGATCTTCCCGCGGGGGGCGGCAATCAGCCCCAGCATTTT
-	TRBV12-3/TRBV12-4	TRBJ2-5	TRBD2	CASSFSGRETQYF	TGTGCCAGCAGTTTCTCCGGGAGGGAGACCCAGTACTTC
-	TRBV6-6	TRBJ1-3	-	CASSLDRPSGNTIYF	TGTGCCAGCAGTTTAGACAGGCCCTCTGGAAACACCATATATTTT
-	TRBV18	TRBJ1-2	-	CASSSTDGYGYTF	TGTGCCAGCTCATCGACAGACGGCTATGGCTACACCTTC
-	TRBV18	TRBJ2-1	TRBD2	CASSSQGLAEQFF	TGTGCCAGCTCATCTCAGGGACTAGCTGAGCAGTTCTTC
-	TRBV4-2	TRBJ2-5	TRBD2	CASSQDGTSQETQYF	TGTGCCAGCAGCCAAGATGGGACTAGCCAAGAGACCCAGTACTTC
-	TRBV14	TRBJ2-4	TRBD1	CASSQSRGNIQYF	TGTGCCAGCAGCCAGTCCAGGGGGAACATTCAGTACTTC
few	TRBV28	TRBJ2-7	-	CASVRSSLDSYEQYF	TGTGCCAGCGTAAGGAGCTCACTTGACTCCTACGAGCAGTACTTC
-	TRBV4-3	TRBJ2-1	TRBD2	CASSPRLGAGGFTEQFF	TGCGCCAGCAGCCCCCGGTTGGGAGCGGGGGGGTTTACTGAGCAGTTCTTC
-	TRBV11-2	TRBJ2-1	-	CASQRWNEQFF	TGTGCCAGCCAGCGCTGGAATGAGCAGTTCTTC
-	TRBV18	TRBJ1-2	-	CASSPDIANYGYTF	TGTGCCAGCTCACCGGACATAGCTAACTATGGCTACACCTTC
-	TRBV7-2	TRBJ2-7	-	CASSLGSSMNEQYF	TGTGCCAGCAGCCTAGGGAGTAGTATGAACGAGCAGTACTTC